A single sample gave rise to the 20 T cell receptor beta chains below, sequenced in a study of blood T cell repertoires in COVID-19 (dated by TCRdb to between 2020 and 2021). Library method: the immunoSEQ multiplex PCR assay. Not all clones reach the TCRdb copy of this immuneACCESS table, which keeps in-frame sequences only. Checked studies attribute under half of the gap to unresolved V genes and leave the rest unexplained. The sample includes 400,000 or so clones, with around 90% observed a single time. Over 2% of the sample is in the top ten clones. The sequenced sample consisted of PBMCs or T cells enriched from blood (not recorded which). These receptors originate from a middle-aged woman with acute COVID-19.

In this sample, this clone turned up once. The CDR3 DNA reads TGTGCCAGTAGTCCATGGACAGGTTTATCCTACGAGCAGTACTTC. This gives the protein CASSPWTGLSYEQYF. The chain combines TRBV19 with TRBJ2-7, with 7 bases aligning to TRBD1. Losses at the gene ends were 5 bases for V and 1 base for J; bases not matched to a gene: 8. The CDR3 has 15 residues. CDR1 and CDR2 from the germline V gene are LNHDA and SQIVND (reference sequence). The full variable domain, in which reference TRBV19 and TRBJ2-7 provide the parts outside the CDR3, is DGGITQSPKYLFRKEGQNVTLSCEQNLNHDAMYWYRQDPGQGLRLIYYSQIVNDFQKGDIAEGYSVSREKKESFPLTVTSAQKNPTAFYLCASSPWTGLSYEQYFGPGTRLTVT.

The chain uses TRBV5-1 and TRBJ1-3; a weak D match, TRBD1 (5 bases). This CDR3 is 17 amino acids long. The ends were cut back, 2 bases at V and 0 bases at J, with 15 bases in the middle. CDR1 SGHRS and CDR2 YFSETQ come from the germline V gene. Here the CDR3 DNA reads TGCGCCAGCAGCTTCCAGGGCCCCGTAAGCTCTGGAAACACCATATATTTT. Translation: CASSFQGPVSSGNTIYF. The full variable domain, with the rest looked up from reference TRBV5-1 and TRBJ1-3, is KAGVTQTPRYLIKTRGQQVTLSCSPISGHRSVSWYQQTPGQGLQFLFEYFSETQRNKGNFPGRFSGRQFSNSRSEMNVSTLELGDSALYLCASSFQGPVSSGNTIYFGEGSWLTVV.

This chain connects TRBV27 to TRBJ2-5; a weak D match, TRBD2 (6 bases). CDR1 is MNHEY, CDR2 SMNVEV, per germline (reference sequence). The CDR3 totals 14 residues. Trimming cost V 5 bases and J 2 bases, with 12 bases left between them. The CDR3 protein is CASSPLGGQETQYF. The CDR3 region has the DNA TGTGCCAGCAGTCCTCTGGGGGGACAAGAGACCCAGTACTTC.

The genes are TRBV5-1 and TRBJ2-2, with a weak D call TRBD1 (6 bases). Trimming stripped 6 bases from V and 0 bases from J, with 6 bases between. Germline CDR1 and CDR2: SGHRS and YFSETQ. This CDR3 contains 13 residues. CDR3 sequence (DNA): TGCGCCAGCAAGGGGGCGAACACCGGGGAGCTGTTTTTT. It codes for CASKGANTGELFF.

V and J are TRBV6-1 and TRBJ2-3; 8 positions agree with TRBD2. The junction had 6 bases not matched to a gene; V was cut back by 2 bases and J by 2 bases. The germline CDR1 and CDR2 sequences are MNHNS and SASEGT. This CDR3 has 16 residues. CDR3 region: CASSESSTSATDTQYF. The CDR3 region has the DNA TGTGCCAGCAGTGAAAGCTCGACTAGCGCCACAGATACGCAGTATTTT.

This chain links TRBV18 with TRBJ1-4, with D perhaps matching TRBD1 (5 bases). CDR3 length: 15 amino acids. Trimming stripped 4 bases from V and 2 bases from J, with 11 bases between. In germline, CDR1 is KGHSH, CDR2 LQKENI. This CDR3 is CASSLQDQTNEKLFF. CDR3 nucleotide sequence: TGTGCCAGCTCACTACAGGACCAGACTAATGAAAAACTGTTTTTT.

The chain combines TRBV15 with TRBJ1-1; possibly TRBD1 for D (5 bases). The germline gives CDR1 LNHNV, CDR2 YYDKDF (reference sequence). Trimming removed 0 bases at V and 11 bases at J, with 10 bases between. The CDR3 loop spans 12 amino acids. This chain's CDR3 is CATSRDRGLAFF. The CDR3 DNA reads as TGTGCCACCAGCAGAGATCGGGGGTTGGCTTTCTTT.

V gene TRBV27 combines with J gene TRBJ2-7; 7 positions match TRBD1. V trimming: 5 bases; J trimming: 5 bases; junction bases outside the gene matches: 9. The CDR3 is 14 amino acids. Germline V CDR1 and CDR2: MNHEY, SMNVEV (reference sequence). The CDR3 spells CASSGTTGFHEQYF. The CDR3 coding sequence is TGTGCCAGCAGTGGAACGACAGGGTTCCACGAGCAGTACTTC.

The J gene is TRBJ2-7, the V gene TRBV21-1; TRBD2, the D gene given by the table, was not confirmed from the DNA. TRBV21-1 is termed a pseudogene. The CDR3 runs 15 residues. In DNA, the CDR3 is TGTGCCAGCAGCAAAGCAGCTGGGGATAGGTGGCGGGCGTACTTC. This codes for CASSKAAGDRWRAYF.

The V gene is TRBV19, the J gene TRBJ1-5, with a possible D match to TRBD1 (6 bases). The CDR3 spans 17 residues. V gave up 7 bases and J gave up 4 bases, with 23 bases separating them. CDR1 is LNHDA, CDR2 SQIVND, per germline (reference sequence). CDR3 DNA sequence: TGTGCCAGTAACCCGACTTCAGGGGTTGGAGGTAATCAGCCCCAGCATTTT. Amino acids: CASNPTSGVGGNQPQHF.

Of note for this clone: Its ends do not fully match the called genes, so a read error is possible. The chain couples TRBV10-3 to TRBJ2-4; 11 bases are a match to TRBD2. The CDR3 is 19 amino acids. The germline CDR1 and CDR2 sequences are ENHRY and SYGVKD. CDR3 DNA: TGTGCCATCAGTGAGTCGATCCGTGGTAGCGGGGGGGCCAACAACATTCAGTACTTC. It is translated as CAISESIRGSGGANNIQYF.

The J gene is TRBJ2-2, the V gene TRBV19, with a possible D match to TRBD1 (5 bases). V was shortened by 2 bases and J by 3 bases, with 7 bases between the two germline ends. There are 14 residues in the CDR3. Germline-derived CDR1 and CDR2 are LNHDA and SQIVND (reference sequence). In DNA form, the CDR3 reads TGTGCCAGTAGTATAAGGACACACACCGGGGAGCTGTTTTTT. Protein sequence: CASSIRTHTGELFF.

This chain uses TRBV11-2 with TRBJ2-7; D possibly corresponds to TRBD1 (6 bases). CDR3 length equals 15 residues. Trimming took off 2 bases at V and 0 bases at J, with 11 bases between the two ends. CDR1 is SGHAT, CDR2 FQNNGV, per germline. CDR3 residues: CASSLSQGSSYEQYF. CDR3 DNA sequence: TGTGCCAGCAGCTTATCTCAGGGGAGCTCCTACGAGCAGTACTTC. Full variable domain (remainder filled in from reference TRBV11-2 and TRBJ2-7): EAGVAQSPRYKIIEKRQSVAFWCNPISGHATLYWYQQILGQGPKLLIQFQNNGVVDDSQLPKDRFSAERLKGVDSTLKIQPAKLEDSAVYLCASSLSQGSSYEQYFGPGTRLTVT.

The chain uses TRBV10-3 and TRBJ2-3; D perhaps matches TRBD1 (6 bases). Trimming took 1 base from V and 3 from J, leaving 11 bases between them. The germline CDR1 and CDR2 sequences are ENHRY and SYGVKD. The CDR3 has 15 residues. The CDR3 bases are TGTGCCATCAGTGAGTGGGACATCAAAACAGATACGCAGTATTTT. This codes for CAISEWDIKTDTQYF.

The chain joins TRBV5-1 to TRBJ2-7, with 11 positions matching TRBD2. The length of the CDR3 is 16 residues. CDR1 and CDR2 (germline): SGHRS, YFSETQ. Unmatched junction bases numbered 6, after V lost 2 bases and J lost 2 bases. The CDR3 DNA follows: TGCGCCAGCAGCTTTACTAGCGGGGGCGCGCCCTACGAGCAGTACTTC. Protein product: CASSFTSGGAPYEQYF.

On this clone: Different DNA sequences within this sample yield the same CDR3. The CDR3 loop is CASSLGQNYGYTF. In DNA, the CDR3 is TGTGCCAGCAGCTTAGGACAGAACTATGGCTACACCTTC. J is TRBJ1-2 and V is TRBV7-9; D perhaps matches TRBD1 (5 bases). The germline V and J ends were trimmed by 1 base and 2 bases, with 5 bases remaining between them. Germline CDR1 and CDR2: SEHNR and FQNEAQ (reference sequence). The CDR3 sequence is 13 residues long. Variable domain in full (rest from reference TRBV7-9 and TRBJ1-2): DTGVSQNPRHKITKRGQNVTFRCDPISEHNRLYWYRQTLGQGPEFLTYFQNEAQLEKSRLLSDRFSAERPKGSFSTLEIQRTEQGDSAMYLCASSLGQNYGYTFGSGTRLTVV.

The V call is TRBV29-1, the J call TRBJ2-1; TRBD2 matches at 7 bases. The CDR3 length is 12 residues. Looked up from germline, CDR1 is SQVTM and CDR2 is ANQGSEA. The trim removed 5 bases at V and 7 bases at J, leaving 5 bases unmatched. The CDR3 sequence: CSVIAGVNEQFF. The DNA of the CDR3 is TGCAGCGTTATCGCGGGGGTTAATGAGCAGTTCTTC.

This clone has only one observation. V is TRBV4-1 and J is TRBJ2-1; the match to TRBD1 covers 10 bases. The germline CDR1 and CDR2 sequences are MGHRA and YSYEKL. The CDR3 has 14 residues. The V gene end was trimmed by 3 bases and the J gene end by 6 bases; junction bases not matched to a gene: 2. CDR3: CASSHWTGGNEQFF. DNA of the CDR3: TGCGCCAGCAGCCACTGGACAGGGGGCAATGAGCAGTTCTTC.

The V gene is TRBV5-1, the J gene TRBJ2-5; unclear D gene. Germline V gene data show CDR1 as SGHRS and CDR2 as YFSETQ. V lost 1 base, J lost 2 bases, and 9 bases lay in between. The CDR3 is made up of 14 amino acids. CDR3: CASSLLHQQETQYF. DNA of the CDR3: TGCGCCAGCAGCTTGTTACACCAACAAGAGACCCAGTACTTC.

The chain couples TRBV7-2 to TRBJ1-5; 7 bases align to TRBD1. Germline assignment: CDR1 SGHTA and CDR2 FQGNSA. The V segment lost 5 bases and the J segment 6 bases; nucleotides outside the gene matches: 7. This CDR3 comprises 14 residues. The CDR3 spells CASSQDRFSQPQHF. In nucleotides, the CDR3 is TGTGCCAGCAGCCAGGACAGGTTCAGTCAGCCCCAGCATTTT.